This T cell receptor beta chain is drawn from a study of T cell changes during pregnancy in multiple sclerosis. This clone has just one count. Libraries were prepared by immunoSEQ multiplex PCR; TCRdb keeps only in-frame clonotypes and omits some of them. This table has fewer than 40,000 clones, around 91% appearing once. The CDR3 totals 19 residues. V was clipped by 0 bases and J by 2 bases; unmatched bases: 13. Germline V gene sequence: CDR1 SGHVS, CDR2 FNYEAQ. The chain recombines TRBV7-6 with TRBJ1-5; 7 bases fit TRBD1. Source: CD4+ T cells from peripheral blood mononuclear cells, taken in the second trimester of pregnancy. The receptor's source is a female donor in good health, enrolled as a control in a pregnancy study. The CDR3 coding sequence is TGTGCCAGCAGCTTAGCCCGTGGAGGAGGGGGCGCGGGCAATCAGCCCCAGCATTTT. Translating it yields CASSLARGGGGAGNQPQHF.